This T cell receptor beta chain is drawn from a study of T cell repertoires in cytomegalovirus infection (dated by TCRdb to between 2018 and 2021). Study-level background: Donor HLA type was relevant to the analysis, because carriage of CMV infection together with the matching HLA type was indicated by public TCR beta signatures.

Concerning this clonotype itself: This clone's antigen is unknown. It has no much larger one-base neighbor in the sample; base qualities were not kept.

Sequencing relied on an Illumina HiSeq 1500. The raw public data were reprocessed by TCRdb itself: fastp quality trimming at Q25, MiXCR clonotype calling, in-frame beta chains only. Each entry is one CDR3 protein sequence, shown with its most common DNA and genes. This sample comprises about 140,000 distinct CDR3 sequences, under 8% of them detected only once. Of the sample, about a sixth falls within the top ten clones. Results and caveats for the whole study, not just this receptor: In both this cohort and an independent cohort of several hundred donors, the cumulative frequency of public TCR beta family members distinguished carriers of CMV infection plus the relevant HLA type. In the ex vivo response, HLA-C-restricted CMV-specific TCR beta clonotypes were dominant, and in two of eight donors the single most frequent clonotype came from this HLA-C-restricted group.

This receptor was identified in a human donor in good health (CMV status not recorded). Some clones in this sample may be carry-over from other donors' samples. The material sequenced was PBMCs.

The nucleotide sequence is given as TGTGCCAGCAGCCCCCGAGTTTGGGGCAAGGGGGCCGCCCTGGATGATACGCAGTATTTT. This gives the protein CASSPRVWGKGAALDDTQYF. The sequence links TRBV11-2 to TRBJ2-3, with 7 central nucleotides matching TRBD1. The germline V gene provides CDR1 SGHAT and CDR2 FQNNGV. The germline V end is reduced by 5 bases and the J end by 6 bases; junction bases left unmatched: 26. Taken from cysteine to phenylalanine, the CDR3 has 20 residues. CDR3 DNA only is kept here, 60 bases in frame from base 1.